Following are 18 T cell receptor beta chains from one sample sequenced in a study of CD8+ T cells in alopecia areata listed by TCRdb under 2018. Library prep was done by the immunoSEQ multiplex PCR assay. To provide template for TCR sequencing, every sample had RNA extracted and reverse transcribed into cDNA. TCRdb re-hosts the immuneACCESS table, in-frame sequences only. Its copies lack some clones; in the studies checked, an unresolved V gene accounts for under half of them, and the cause for the rest is not known. This sample lists 100,000 to 150,000 clones; around 50% were detected once. The ten largest account for 4.5% of the sample. This sample's time point label indicates: baseline before oral tofacitinib. The sample in question was CD4+ T cells sorted from blood, obtained at week 0. These receptors originate from a human donor with alopecia areata.

There are a few counts of this clone. V usage is TRBV7-9 and J usage is TRBJ2-2; D unresolved. V was cut by 4 bases and J by 1 base, with 13 bases left in between. Germline V lookup: CDR1 SEHNR, CDR2 FQNEAQ (reference sequence). This CDR3 is built from 16 residues. The CDR3 bases are TGTGCCAGCAGCTCCCTTGGGCAGTTGAACACCGGGGAGCTGTTTTTT. This encodes CASSSLGQLNTGELFF.

The chain has TRBV11-2 and TRBJ2-5, with TRBD1 matching over 11 bases. The V gene end was trimmed by 9 bases and the J gene end by 5 bases; junction bases not matched to a gene: 5. This CDR3 comprises 13 residues. In germline, CDR1 is SGHAT, CDR2 FQNNGV. Here the CDR3 DNA reads TGTGCCAGTCTCCGGGACAGGGGGGAGACCCAGTACTTC. Its protein product is CASLRDRGETQYF.

Only one count was recorded for this clone. The rearrangement links TRBV28 to TRBJ1-5; D call uncertain. CDR1 and CDR2 (germline): MDHEN, SYDVKM. With 5 bases removed from V and 0 bases from J, the gap between germline ends came to 20 bases. The CDR3 runs to 18 residues. The CDR3 coding sequence is TGTGCCAGCAGTCCCCCCAACGCAATGAGCGGTAGCAATCAGCCCCAGCATTTT. Protein sequence: CASSPPNAMSGSNQPQHF.

The chain is built from TRBV5-1 and TRBJ1-4, with D perhaps matching TRBD1 (6 bases). The germline gives CDR1 SGHRS, CDR2 YFSETQ. This CDR3 region has 18 residues. V was shortened by 0 bases and J by 7 bases, with 22 bases between the two germline ends. The CDR3 sequence: CASSLVGAGGMEGEKLFF. The CDR3 bases are TGCGCCAGCAGCTTGGTGGGGGCCGGCGGAATGGAGGGTGAAAAACTGTTTTTT.

The chain links TRBV18 to TRBJ1-4; D gene uncertain. The germline V gene has CDR1 KGHSH and CDR2 LQKENI. This CDR3 is built from 15 residues. Trimming shortened V by 4 bases and J by 4 bases, and 13 bases separated the two germline ends. The DNA of the CDR3 is TGTGCCAGCTCACGACCGGGTGGCCTTAATGAAAAACTGTTTTTT. It codes for CASSRPGGLNEKLFF.

V and J are TRBV4-3 and TRBJ2-1, with 11 bases that match TRBD2. This CDR3 has 16 residues. The trim removed 0 bases at V and 10 bases at J, leaving 8 bases unmatched. CDR1 is LGHNA and CDR2 is YSLEER in the germline V gene. The chain's CDR3 is CASSQDWASGGWEQFF. CDR3 in DNA: TGCGCCAGCAGCCAAGATTGGGCTAGCGGGGGGTGGGAGCAGTTCTTC.

V gene TRBV11-2 combines with J gene TRBJ2-5; the D is unclear. Trimming pared 4 bases from V and 5 bases from J, leaving 5 bases between. Germline lookup yields CDR1 SGHAT and CDR2 FQNNGV. The CDR3 length is 11 residues. The CDR3 loop is CASSSWETQYF. The CDR3 DNA sequence: TGTGCCAGCAGCTCTTGGGAGACCCAGTACTTC.

CDR3 residues: CASSSPWTGRPPYNEQFF. CDR3 bases: TGTGCCAGCAGTTCGCCCTGGACAGGGAGGCCCCCATACAATGAGCAGTTCTTC. This rearrangement joins TRBV27 to TRBJ2-1; 8 positions match TRBD1. Trimming cost V 4 bases and J 4 bases; bases outside gene matches: 15. Looked up from germline, CDR1 is MNHEY and CDR2 is SMNVEV (reference sequence). This CDR3 is 18 amino acids long.

This chain uses TRBV5-4 with TRBJ2-7; D perhaps matches TRBD1 (5 bases). Trimming removed 2 bases from V and 1 base from J, with 10 bases in between. CDR1 and CDR2 (germline): SGHNT, YYREEE (reference sequence). This CDR3 is 14 amino acids long. CDR3 nucleotides: TGTGCCAGCAGCTTCGCAGGGAATTCCTACGAGCAGTACTTC. Its protein is CASSFAGNSYEQYF.

The CDR3 bases are TGTGCCAGCAGTTTCGACAGACAATATGGCTACACCTTC. Protein: CASSFDRQYGYTF. The chain joins TRBV27 to TRBJ1-2; possibly TRBD1 for D (5 bases). The CDR3 loop spans 13 amino acids. V lost 3 bases, J lost 5 bases, and 10 bases lay in between. Germline V lookup: CDR1 MNHEY, CDR2 SMNVEV (reference sequence).

The gene calls are TRBV7-9 and TRBJ1-2; D is undetermined. Trimming shortened V by 8 bases and J by 0 bases, and 4 bases separated the two germline ends. The CDR3 runs to 11 residues. Germline CDR1 is SEHNR and CDR2 is FQNEAQ (reference sequence). CDR3 sequence: CASGPNYGYTF. CDR3 DNA: TGTGCCAGCGGGCCTAACTATGGCTACACCTTC.

The chain joins TRBV5-1 to TRBJ2-1; 8 bases are shared with TRBD2. V lost 3 bases to trimming and J lost 6 bases; unmatched junction nucleotides: 11. The CDR3 is 16 residues long. Germline V gene sequence: CDR1 SGHRS, CDR2 YFSETQ. As DNA, the CDR3 is TGCGCCAGCAGCTCGGAGGTCAGCGGGGGCCCCAATGAGCAGTTCTTC. Translation gives CASSSEVSGGPNEQFF.

The chain joins TRBV7-2 to TRBJ2-7, with D possibly TRBD1 on 6 matching bases. Germline assignment: CDR1 SGHTA and CDR2 FQGNSA. V was clipped by 4 bases and J by 2 bases, with 9 bases between them. This CDR3 region has 13 residues. The CDR3 region is CASSSWTAYEQYF. As DNA, the CDR3 is TGTGCCAGCAGCTCCTGGACAGCCTACGAGCAGTACTTC.

The chain combines TRBV15 with TRBJ2-2, with 7 bases aligning to TRBD2. CDR3 length: 16 residues. Germline-derived CDR1 and CDR2 are LNHNV and YYDKDF (reference sequence). V lost 5 bases, J lost 0 bases, and 6 bases stayed unmatched. CDR3 amino acids: CATSFDLAANTGELFF. The CDR3 bases are TGTGCCACCAGCTTTGATCTAGCGGCGAACACCGGGGAGCTGTTTTTT.

V gene TRBV10-3 combines with J gene TRBJ2-5, with 8 bases that match TRBD1. V was pared by 6 bases and J by 4 bases, with 7 bases of the junction left unmatched. Germline assignment: CDR1 ENHRY and CDR2 SYGVKD. The CDR3 has 14 residues. CDR3 coding DNA: TGTGCCATCAGCGCTACTACAGGGGGAGAGACCCAGTACTTC. This encodes CAISATTGGETQYF.

This clone was seen a handful of times. In nucleotides, the CDR3 is TGTGCCAGCAACGGCCTTGAGCAGTTCTTC. This encodes CASNGLEQFF. The chain employs TRBV7-9 and TRBJ2-1; D is uncertain. In germline, CDR1 is SEHNR, CDR2 FQNEAQ (reference sequence). The CDR3 runs to 10 residues. V was clipped by 7 bases and J by 9 bases, with 7 bases between them.

The chain employs TRBV5-1 and TRBJ2-1; 11 bases map to TRBD2. CDR3 size: 15 residues. V was pared by 4 bases and J by 6 bases, with 6 bases of the junction left unmatched. Germline CDR1 and CDR2: SGHRS and YFSETQ. This CDR3 is CASSPGLAGSNEQFF. CDR3 bases: TGCGCCAGCAGCCCAGGACTAGCGGGCAGCAATGAGCAGTTCTTC.

The chain links TRBV19 to TRBJ2-1; 10 bases align to TRBD1. CDR1 and CDR2 from the germline V gene are LNHDA and SQIVND (reference sequence). After removal of 6 bases from V and 12 bases from J, the junction contained 11 bases not matched to a gene. CDR3 length equals 14 residues. CDR3 nucleotide sequence: TGTGCCAGTAGGATTACCGGGACAGGGGAGTTGCAGTTCTTC. Translating gives CASRITGTGELQFF.